Listed below are T cell receptor beta chains from one sample, sequenced in a study of blood T cell repertoires in COVID-19. TCRdb's copy holds only in-frame clones and misses some; the assay was immunoSEQ multiplex PCR. The table shows about 250,000 clones, with around nine tenths occurring only once. Sequenced material: PBMCs or T cells enriched from blood (not recorded which). These receptors were taken from a woman aged 18 to 35 who had recovered from COVID-19. Each CDR3 is given with its conserved first and last residue. The order of the fields is J gene, V gene, CDR3 length, clone size, D gene, CDR3 DNA, CDR3 protein. A D gene is named only where the DNA matches it firmly. Rows give clone size only sometimes, using once, few, many, or a class for an expanded clone.

TRBJ2-5 TRBV7-3 16 NA TRBD2 TGTGCCAGCAGCTCGGGACTAGCGGGGAGAGGGGAGACCCAGTACTTC CASSSGLAGRGETQYF
TRBJ2-3 TRBV6-5 15 NA NA TGTGCCAGCAGGCTTGGTACAGGTAGAACAGATACGCAGTATTTT CASRLGTGRTDTQYF
TRBJ1-1 TRBV5-4 17 NA NA TGTGCCAGCAGCTCGGTCAGGGGAACGGGGTCGGTCACTGAAGCTTTCTTT CASSSVRGTGSVTEAFF
TRBJ2-1 TRBV25-1 16 NA NA TGTGCCAGCAGTGAATACCCAGCGGGCAGGCTAAGTGAGCAGTTCTTC CASSEYPAGRLSEQFF
TRBJ1-3 TRBV19 16 NA TRBD1 TGTGCCAGTAGTCGGGACAGGAGGGTTTCTGGAAACACCATATATTTT CASSRDRRVSGNTIYF
TRBJ1-2 TRBV11-1 14 NA TRBD1 TGTGCCAGCAGCCAACAGGGGGCCAATGATGGCTACACCTTC CASSQQGANDGYTF
TRBJ2-1 TRBV6-5 13 few NA TGTGCCAGTAGCGGAACCCTGGGGAATGAGCAGTTCTTC CASSGTLGNEQFF
TRBJ2-3 TRBV19 18 NA TRBD2 TGTGCCAGCGCGGGGGGGCTAGCGGGAGAGGTTAGCACAGATACGCAGTATTTT CASAGGLAGEVSTDTQYF
TRBJ1-5 TRBV12-3/TRBV12-4 13 NA NA TGTGCCAGCAGTCGGGGGAACAATCAGCCCCAGCATTTT CASSRGNNQPQHF
TRBJ1-5 TRBV18 13 NA NA TGTGCCAGCTCACCAGCAGGGCGGCAGCCCCAGCATTTT CASSPAGRQPQHF
TRBJ1-1 TRBV4-2 16 NA NA TGTGCCAGCAGCCCAACCGGCTCCAGGGCAAACACTGAAGCTTTCTTT CASSPTGSRANTEAFF
TRBJ1-2 TRBV4-1 15 NA TRBD1 TGCGCCAGCAGCCAAATCACGACAGGGGCTGGAGGCTACACCTTC CASSQITTGAGGYTF
TRBJ2-1 TRBV4-3 17 NA TRBD1 TGCGCCAGCAGCCAAGATAAGGGGACAGGGTTGTTCAATGAGCAGTTCTTC CASSQDKGTGLFNEQFF
TRBJ1-2 TRBV29-1 17 once TRBD1 TGCAGCGTTGAAACCCGGGACAGGGACGATTATAAGTATGGCTACACCTTC CSVETRDRDDYKYGYTF
TRBJ1-2 TRBV19 17 NA TRBD1 TGTGCCAGTAGTATGCGGTGGGGACAGCTACTTAACTATGGCTACACCTTC CASSMRWGQLLNYGYTF
TRBJ1-4 TRBV11-2 14 NA NA TGTGCCAGCAGCTTGGCAGGATCTAATGAAAAACTGTTTTTT CASSLAGSNEKLFF
TRBJ2-7 TRBV5-1 13 NA NA TGCGCCAGCAGCTTTGACAGCCCCTACGAGCAGTACTTC CASSFDSPYEQYF
TRBJ2-3 TRBV15 15 NA TRBD1 TGTGCCACCAGCAGGGGACAGGGTCACACAGATACGCAGTATTTT CATSRGQGHTDTQYF
TRBJ2-7 TRBV3-1/TRBV3-2 15 NA NA TGTGCCAGCAGCCAAGATAGGGGGGGCCCGTACGAGCAGTACTTC CASSQDRGGPYEQYF
TRBJ2-3 TRBV7-3 15 NA TRBD2 TGTGCCAGCAGCTTGGTAGCGGGAGTAATGGATACGCAGTATTTT CASSLVAGVMDTQYF
TRBJ1-2 TRBV24-1 12 NA NA TGTGCCACCAGTGATTTGGGGCGTGGCTACACCTTC CATSDLGRGYTF
TRBJ2-1 TRBV29-1 14 NA NA TGCAGCGTTCCTTTGGAGGGTACTGAATATGAGCAGTTCTTC CSVPLEGTEYEQFF
TRBJ1-2 TRBV10-3 12 NA TRBD1 TGTGCCATCAGAGGGACAGGGGTAGGCTACACCTTC CAIRGTGVGYTF
TRBJ2-1 TRBV6-5 11 NA NA TGTGCCAGCAGGGGCTGGCATGAGCAGTTCTTC CASRGWHEQFF
TRBJ2-7 TRBV14 14 once TRBD1 TGTGCCAGCAGCATCCGACAGGGAGTAAGGGAGCAGTACTTC CASSIRQGVREQYF
TRBJ1-2 TRBV6-5 13 NA TRBD1 TGTGCCAGCACTATGACAGGGGCCTATGGCTACACCTTC CASTMTGAYGYTF
TRBJ1-6 TRBV3-1/TRBV3-2 13 NA NA TGTGCCAGCAGCGAAACAGGGAATTCACCCCTCCACTTT CASSETGNSPLHF
TRBJ1-2 TRBV10-3 13 NA NA TGTGCCATCGTGGGGGAGGGTGACTATGGCTACACCTTC CAIVGEGDYGYTF
TRBJ2-7 TRBV20-1 11 NA NA TGCAGTGCTAGAGGCGACAACCTTGAGTACTTC CSARGDNLEYF
TRBJ1-4 TRBV15 15 NA TRBD1 TGTGCCACCAGCAGATCGGGACAGCCTAATGAAAAACTGTTTTTT CATSRSGQPNEKLFF
TRBJ1-3 TRBV5-1 16 NA NA TGCGCCAGCAGCTTGGGCGTACGTTACTCTGGAAACACCATATATTTT CASSLGVRYSGNTIYF
TRBJ2-3 TRBV11-2 17 NA NA TGTGCCAGCAGCTTAGACGGTGGCGGTATCTCCACAGATACGCAGTATTTT CASSLDGGGISTDTQYF
TRBJ1-1 TRBV4-2 13 NA TRBD1 TGTGCCAGCAGCCAAACAGGGGCTACTGAAGCTTTCTTT CASSQTGATEAFF
TRBJ1-3 TRBV5-4 15 NA NA TGTGCCAGCAGCTTACCAGGGGACTCTGGAAACACCATATATTTT CASSLPGDSGNTIYF
TRBJ2-1 TRBV28 13 NA TRBD2 TGTGCCAGCAGTGGTCCTAGCGGGGATGAGCAGTTCTTC CASSGPSGDEQFF
TRBJ1-1 TRBV6-5 13 NA NA TGTGCCAGCATTACAGTGTCCTCCTCGATGGCTTTCTTT CASITVSSSMAFF
TRBJ1-5 TRBV19 16 NA NA TGTGCCAGTAGTATTCCTACAGGGATTTGGGCTCAGCCCCAGCATTTT CASSIPTGIWAQPQHF
TRBJ1-1 TRBV27 16 NA TRBD1 TGTGCCAGCAGTTCCAGGGGGCGATCAAAGGGCACTGAAGCTTTCTTT CASSSRGRSKGTEAFF
TRBJ1-2 TRBV5-4 14 NA NA TGTGCCAGCAGCTCAGGACAGTTAAACTATGGCTACACCTTC CASSSGQLNYGYTF
TRBJ2-7 TRBV6-5 11 NA NA TGTGCCAGCAGTACCGGAGGGGAGCAGTACTTC CASSTGGEQYF
TRBJ1-4 TRBV28 16 NA NA TGTGCCAGCAGCCCAAATGCGGGGCGGGGGGGTGAAAAACTGTTTTTT CASSPNAGRGGEKLFF
TRBJ1-5 TRBV9 14 NA TRBD1 TGTGCCAGCAGCCAGGGACAGAGCAATCAGCCCCAGCATTTT CASSQGQSNQPQHF
TRBJ2-5 TRBV6-5 16 NA TRBD2 TGTGCCAGCAGTTACCATAGCGGGGCGGGGGAGGAGACCCAGTACTTC CASSYHSGAGEETQYF
TRBJ2-7 TRBV7-9 17 NA TRBD2 TGTGCCAGCAGCTTAGTCGTAGCCGGGACTAGCGTCTACGAGCAGTACTTC CASSLVVAGTSVYEQYF
TRBJ1-4 TRBV5-4 14 NA NA TGTGCCAGCAGCTTGGGGCAGGGAGGCGAAAAACTGTTTTTT CASSLGQGGEKLFF
TRBJ2-7 TRBV29-1 16 once TRBD2 TGCAGCGTTAAAGGGGAGGGGAATGGCCCGTCCTACGAGCAGTACTTC CSVKGEGNGPSYEQYF
TRBJ1-4 TRBV6-5 12 NA NA TGTGCCAGCACGGGGGTTTATGAAAAACTGTTTTTT CASTGVYEKLFF
TRBJ1-3 TRBV2 16 NA TRBD1 TGTGCCAGCAGTCCAACAGGGGGCAGCGCGGGAAACACCATATATTTT CASSPTGGSAGNTIYF
TRBJ1-2 TRBV7-2 15 NA NA TGTGCCAGCAGCCAGTCGGGGTTGTCTAACTATGGCTACACCTTC CASSQSGLSNYGYTF
TRBJ1-5 TRBV3-1/TRBV3-2 15 NA NA TGTGCCAGCAGCCAAGATTCCCGGGTTCGACAGCCCCAGCATTTT CASSQDSRVRQPQHF
TRBJ1-2 TRBV29-1 12 few TRBD1 TGCAGCGGGACAGGGGAAGGGTCTGGCTACACCTTC CSGTGEGSGYTF
TRBJ1-2 TRBV4-3 15 NA TRBD1 TGCGCCAGCAGCCAGGAGCCTACAGGGGGCGGTGGCTACACCTTC CASSQEPTGGGGYTF